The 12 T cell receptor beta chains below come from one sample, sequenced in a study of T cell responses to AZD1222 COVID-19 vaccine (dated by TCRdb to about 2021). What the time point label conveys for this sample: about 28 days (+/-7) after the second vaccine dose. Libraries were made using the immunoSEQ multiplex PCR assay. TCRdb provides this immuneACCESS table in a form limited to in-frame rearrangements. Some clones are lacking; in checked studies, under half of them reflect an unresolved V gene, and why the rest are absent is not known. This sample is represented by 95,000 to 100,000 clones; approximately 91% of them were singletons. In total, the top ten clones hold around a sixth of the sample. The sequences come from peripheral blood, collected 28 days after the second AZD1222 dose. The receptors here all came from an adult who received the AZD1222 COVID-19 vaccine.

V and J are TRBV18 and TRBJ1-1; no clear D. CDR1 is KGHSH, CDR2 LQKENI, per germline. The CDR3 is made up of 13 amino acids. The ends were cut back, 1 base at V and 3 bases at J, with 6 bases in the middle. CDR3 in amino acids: CASSPQVYTEAFF. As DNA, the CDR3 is TGTGCCAGCTCACCACAAGTTTACACTGAAGCTTTCTTT.

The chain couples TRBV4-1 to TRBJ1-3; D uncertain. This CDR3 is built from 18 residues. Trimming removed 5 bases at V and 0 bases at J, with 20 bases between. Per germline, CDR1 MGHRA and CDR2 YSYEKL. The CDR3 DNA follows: TGCGCCAGCAGCGAAGGGTCCGTGGACTCGAGCTCTGGAAACACCATATATTTT. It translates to CASSEGSVDSSSGNTIYF.

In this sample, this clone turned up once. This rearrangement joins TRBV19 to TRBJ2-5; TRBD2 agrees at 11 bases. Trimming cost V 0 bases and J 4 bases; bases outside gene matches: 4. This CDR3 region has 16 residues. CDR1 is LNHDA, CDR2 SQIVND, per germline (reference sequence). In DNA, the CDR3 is TGTGCCAGTAGTATAGATACTAGCGGGAGTTTAGAGACCCAGTACTTC. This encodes CASSIDTSGSLETQYF.

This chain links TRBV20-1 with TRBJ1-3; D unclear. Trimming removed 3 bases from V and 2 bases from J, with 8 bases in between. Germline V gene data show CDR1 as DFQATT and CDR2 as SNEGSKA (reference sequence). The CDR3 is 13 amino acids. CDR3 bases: TGCAGTGCTAGTGCCTTTGCTGGAAACACCATATATTTT. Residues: CSASAFAGNTIYF.

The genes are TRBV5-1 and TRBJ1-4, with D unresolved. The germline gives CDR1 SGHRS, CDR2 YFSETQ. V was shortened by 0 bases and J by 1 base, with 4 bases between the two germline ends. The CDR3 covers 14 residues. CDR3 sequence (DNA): TGCGCCAGCAGCTTGGCCCAAACTAATGAAAAACTGTTTTTT. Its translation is CASSLAQTNEKLFF.

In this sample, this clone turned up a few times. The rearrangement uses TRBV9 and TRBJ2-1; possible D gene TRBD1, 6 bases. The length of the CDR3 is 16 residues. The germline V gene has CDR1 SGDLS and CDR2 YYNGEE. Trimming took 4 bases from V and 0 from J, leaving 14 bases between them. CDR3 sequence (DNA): TGTGCCAGCAGCAGTTGGGACACCAGCTCCTACAATGAGCAGTTCTTC. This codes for CASSSWDTSSYNEQFF.

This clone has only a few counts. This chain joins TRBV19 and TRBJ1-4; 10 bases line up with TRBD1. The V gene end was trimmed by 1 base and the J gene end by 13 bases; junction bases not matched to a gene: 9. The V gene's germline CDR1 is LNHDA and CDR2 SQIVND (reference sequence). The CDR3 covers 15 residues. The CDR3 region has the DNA TGTGCCAGTAGTATAGCCCCGGACAGGGGGGCCGGACTGTTTTTT. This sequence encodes CASSIAPDRGAGLFF.

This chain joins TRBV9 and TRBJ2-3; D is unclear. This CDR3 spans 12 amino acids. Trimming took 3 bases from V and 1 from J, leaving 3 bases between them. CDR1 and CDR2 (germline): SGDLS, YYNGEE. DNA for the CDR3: TGTGCCAGCAGCGCCCGCACAGATACGCAGTATTTT. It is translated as CASSARTDTQYF. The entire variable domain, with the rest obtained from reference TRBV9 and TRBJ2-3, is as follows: DSGVTQTPKHLITATGQRVTLRCSPRSGDLSVYWYQQSLDQGLQFLIQYYNGEERAKGNILERFSAQQFPDLHSELNLSSLELGDSALYFCASSARTDTQYFGPGTRLTVL.

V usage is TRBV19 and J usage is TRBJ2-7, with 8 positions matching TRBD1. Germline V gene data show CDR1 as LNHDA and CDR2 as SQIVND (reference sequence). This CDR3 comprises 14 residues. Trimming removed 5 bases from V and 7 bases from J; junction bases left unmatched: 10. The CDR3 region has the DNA TGTGCCAGTAGTCGTCAGGGGGCTTTGAGTGAGCAGTACTTC. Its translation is CASSRQGALSEQYF.

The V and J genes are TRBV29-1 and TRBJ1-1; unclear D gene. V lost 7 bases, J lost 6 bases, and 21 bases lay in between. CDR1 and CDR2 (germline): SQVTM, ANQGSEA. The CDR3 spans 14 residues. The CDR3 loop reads CSAHRSSAAPEAFF. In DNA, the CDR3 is TGCAGCGCTCACCGGAGCTCGGCGGCCCCTGAAGCTTTCTTT.

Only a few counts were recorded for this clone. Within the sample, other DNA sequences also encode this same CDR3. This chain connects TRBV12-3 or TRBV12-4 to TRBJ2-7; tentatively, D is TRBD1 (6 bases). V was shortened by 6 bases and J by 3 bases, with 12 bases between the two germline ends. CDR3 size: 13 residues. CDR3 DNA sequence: TGTGCCAGCAGCTCCACAGGGATCTACGAGCAGTACTTC. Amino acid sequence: CASSSTGIYEQYF.

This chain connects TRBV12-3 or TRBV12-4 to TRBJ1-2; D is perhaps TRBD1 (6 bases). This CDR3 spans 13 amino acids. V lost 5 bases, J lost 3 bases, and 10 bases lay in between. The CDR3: CASSLRQDYGYTF. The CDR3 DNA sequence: TGTGCCAGCAGTCTAAGACAGGACTATGGCTACACCTTC.